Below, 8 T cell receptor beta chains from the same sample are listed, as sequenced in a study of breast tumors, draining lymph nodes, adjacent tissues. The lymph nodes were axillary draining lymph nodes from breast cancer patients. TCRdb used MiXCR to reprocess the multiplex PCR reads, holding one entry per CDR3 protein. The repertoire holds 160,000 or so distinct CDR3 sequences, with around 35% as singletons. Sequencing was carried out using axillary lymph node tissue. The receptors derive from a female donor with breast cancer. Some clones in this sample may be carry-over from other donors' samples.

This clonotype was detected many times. CDR3: CASSPFEGNTIYF. CDR3 DNA: TGTGCCAGCAGCCCCTTTGAAGGAAACACCATATATTTT. The rearrangement links TRBV3-1 to TRBJ1-3; D is uncertain. V was shortened by 4 bases and J by 4 bases, with 8 bases between the two germline ends. The CDR3 contains 13 residues. Germline lookup yields CDR1 LGHDT and CDR2 YNNKEL (reference sequence).

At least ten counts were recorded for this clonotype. CDR3 loop: CASSSPRGGADTQYF. The CDR3 DNA reads as TGTGCCAGCAGCTCCCCTCGGGGGGGCGCAGATACGCAGTATTTT. V gene TRBV7-3 combines with J gene TRBJ2-3; 8 bases are a match to TRBD2. CDR1 is SGHTA, CDR2 FQGTGA, per germline. The CDR3 is made up of 15 amino acids. J gave up 4 bases and V 4 bases, and 7 bases lay outside the gene matches.

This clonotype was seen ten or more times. The CDR3 region is CASSLIPGAQETQYF. The CDR3 nucleotides read TGTGCCAGCAGCTTGATTCCGGGAGCCCAAGAGACCCAGTACTTC. The rearrangement uses TRBV7-3 and TRBJ2-5; possibly TRBD2 for D (6 bases). The CDR3 is 15 residues long. The V and J ends lost 3 bases and 1 base respectively, with 12 bases between them. Germline V CDR1 and CDR2: SGHTA, FQGTGA. Based on the CDR3 plus reference TRBV7-3 and TRBJ2-5, the full variable domain is GAGVSQTPSNKVTEKGKYVELRCDPISGHTALYWYRQSLGQGPEFLIYFQGTGAADDSGLPNDRFFAVRPEGSVSTLKIQRTERGDSAVYLCASSLIPGAQETQYFGPGTRLLVL.

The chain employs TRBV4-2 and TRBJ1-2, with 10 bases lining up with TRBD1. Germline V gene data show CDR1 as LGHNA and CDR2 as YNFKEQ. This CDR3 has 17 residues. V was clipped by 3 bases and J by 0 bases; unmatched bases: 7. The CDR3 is CASSQGTGDHSNYGYTF. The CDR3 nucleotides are TGTGCCAGCAGCCAGGGGACAGGGGATCACTCTAACTATGGCTACACCTTC.

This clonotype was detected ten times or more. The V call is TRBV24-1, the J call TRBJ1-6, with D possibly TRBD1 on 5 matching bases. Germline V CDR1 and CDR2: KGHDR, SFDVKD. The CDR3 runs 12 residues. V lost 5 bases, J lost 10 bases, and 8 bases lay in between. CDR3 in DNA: TGTGCCACCAGTGCAGGGAGCTCACCCCTCCACTTT. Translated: CATSAGSSPLHF.

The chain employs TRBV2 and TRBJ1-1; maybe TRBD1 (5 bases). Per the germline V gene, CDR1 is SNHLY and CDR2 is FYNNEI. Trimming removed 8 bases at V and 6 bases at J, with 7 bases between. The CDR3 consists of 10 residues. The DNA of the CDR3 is TGTGCCAGCGGGGGATCTGAAGCTTTCTTT. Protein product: CASGGSEAFF.

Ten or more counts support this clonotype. The CDR3 DNA reads TGTGCCAGCAGCTTAGGGGACGCTAACTATGGCTACACCTTC. As protein: CASSLGDANYGYTF. This chain connects TRBV7-8 to TRBJ1-2; D may be TRBD1 (5 bases). The CDR3 is made up of 14 amino acids. The germline V gene encodes CDR1 SGHVS and CDR2 FQNEAQ. The V and J ends lost 1 base and 0 bases respectively, with 6 bases between them.

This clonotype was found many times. CDR3 loop: CASSLGGAHEDTQYF. The CDR3 DNA follows: TGTGCCAGCAGCTTAGGGGGAGCTCACGAGGATACGCAGTATTTT. J is TRBJ2-3 and V is TRBV11-3, with D possibly matching TRBD2 (5 bases). Trimming cost V 1 base and J 6 bases, with 14 bases left between them. Germline CDR1 and CDR2: SGHNT and YENEEA. CDR3 length: 15 amino acids. Combining the CDR3 with reference TRBV11-3 and TRBJ2-3 gives the whole variable domain EAGVVQSPRYKIIEKKQPVAFWCNPISGHNTLYWYLQNLGQGPELLIRYENEEAVDDSQLPKDRFSAERLKGVDSTLKIQPAELGDSAVYLCASSLGGAHEDTQYFGPGTRLTVL.